The clone carrying this TCR beta chain was found many times. The antigen is not known. The sample comes from a study of T cells in Graves' hyperthyroidism and ophthalmopathy. Germline V gene lookup returns CDR1 SNHLY and CDR2 FYNNEI. V lost 3 bases and J 2 bases, leaving 7 bases between the germline ends. The CDR3 totals 13 residues. Amplification targeted TCR beta CDR3 regions from RNA transcripts. TCR CDR3 regions were first amplified by RT-PCR with HTBI primers. MiXCR, run by TCRdb on the multiplex PCR reads, gives a single entry per CDR3 protein. Of about 360,000 distinct CDR3 sequences in the sample, 13% were seen once. Study results and caveats: In simple terms, a model built on 13 V-J features told ophthalmopathy apart from stable hyperthyroidism.

Sample: blood. The receptor comes from a woman aged 18-29 years with Graves' hyperthyroidism. V is TRBV2 and J is TRBJ1-2; D call uncertain. The DNA for the CDR3 is TGTGCCAGCAGTGACAAACGGAACTATGGCTACACCTTC. As protein: CASSDKRNYGYTF.